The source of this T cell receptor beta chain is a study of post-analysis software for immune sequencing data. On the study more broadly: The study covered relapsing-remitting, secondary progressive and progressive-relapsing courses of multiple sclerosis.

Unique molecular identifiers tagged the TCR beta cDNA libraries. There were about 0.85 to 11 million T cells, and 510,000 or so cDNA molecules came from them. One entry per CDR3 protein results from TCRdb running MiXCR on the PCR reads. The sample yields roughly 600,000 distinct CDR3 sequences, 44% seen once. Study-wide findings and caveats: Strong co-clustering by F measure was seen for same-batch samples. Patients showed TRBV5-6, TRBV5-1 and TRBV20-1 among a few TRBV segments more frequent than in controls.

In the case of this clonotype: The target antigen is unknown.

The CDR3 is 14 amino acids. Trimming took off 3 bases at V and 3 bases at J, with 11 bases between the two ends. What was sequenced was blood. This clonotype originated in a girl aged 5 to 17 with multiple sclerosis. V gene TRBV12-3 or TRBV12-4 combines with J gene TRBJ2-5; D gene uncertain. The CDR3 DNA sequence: TGTGCCAGCAGTTTTGGCCAGAAAGAAGAGACCCAGTACTTC. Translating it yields CASSFGQKEETQYF.